This T cell receptor beta chain was captured in a study of Ad26.COV2.S vaccination and SARS-CoV-2 variants. Study-level information: Dosing was one shot or two shots 56 days apart. Overall study results and limits: Placebo recipients and vaccine recipients were similar in non-spike TCR breadth. Possibly, TCR breadth and depth analyses underestimated total T cell responses.

This sample's treatment: approximately 18 received Ad26.COV2.S at low or high dose, single or two shots; about 5 received placebo; per-sample allocation not given. It was on day 63 after the first vaccine or placebo injection that samples were taken. On this clone itself: Its antigen is unknown.

Germline CDR1 reads WSHSY; CDR2 reads SAAADI. Germline trimming cut 8 bases from V and 4 bases from J; bases unmatched to any gene: 4. The CDR3 length is 14 residues. Sequenced by immunoSEQ multiplex PCR; TCRdb stores in-frame clones only, minus some. The sample has 400,000 to 450,000 clones; approximately 92% are singletons. This chain links TRBV10-2 with TRBJ2-4, with TRBD1 matching 11 bases. The sequencing used peripheral blood, collected in a trial of Ad26.COV2.S vaccine versus placebo. The sequence came from a person between 18 and 60 years old who received the Ad26.COV2.S COVID-19 vaccine or a placebo. The CDR3 reads CASQGTGGKNIQYF. DNA of the CDR3: TGCGCCAGCCAAGGGACAGGGGGAAAAAACATTCAGTACTTC.